Listed below are T cell receptor beta chains from one sample, sequenced in a study of OX40 agonist ivuxolimab in advanced cancers. The method was immunoSEQ multiplex PCR; TCRdb's version includes in-frame clones alone and lacks a portion of them. This table holds roughly 63,000 clones, 85% to 90% found once. The sample here was CD4+ or CD8+ T cells sorted from blood, taken in a trial of the OX40 agonist ivuxolimab. The receptors shown here come from an adult with an advanced solid tumor such as melanoma, head and neck, liver or kidney cancer. Both conserved end residues are part of each CDR3. Fields, in order: V gene, CDR3 protein.

v_call: TRBV30; cdr3_aa: CAWSAGQGTYEQYF
v_call: TRBV19; cdr3_aa: CASSGPANTGELFF
v_call: TRBV28; cdr3_aa: CASSLSKNQPQHF
v_call: TRBV7-9; cdr3_aa: CASSLAPEAPEAFF
v_call: TRBV28; cdr3_aa: CASSFATSLNEQFF
v_call: TRBV6-6; cdr3_aa: CASSPTVGYGYTF
v_call: TRBV4-1; cdr3_aa: CASSQDLTAVTTDTQYF
v_call: TRBV19; cdr3_aa: CASRMGRGNTEAFF
v_call: TRBV27; cdr3_aa: CASSPNLVEQYF
v_call: TRBV7-9; cdr3_aa: CASSSPGLVNEQYF
v_call: TRBV27; cdr3_aa: CASSLGQGVTWEQYF
v_call: TRBV7-8; cdr3_aa: CASSLAGGRYNEQFF
v_call: TRBV6-5; cdr3_aa: CASRVGQGNYNEQFF
v_call: TRBV6-1; cdr3_aa: CASRQGPNYGYTF
v_call: TRBV5-8; cdr3_aa: CASSANQPQHF
v_call: TRBV12-5; cdr3_aa: CASGFGQDGYTF
v_call: TRBV27; cdr3_aa: CASSPSPGLAGYEQYF
v_call: TRBV5-1; cdr3_aa: CASSLLGDTGELFF
v_call: TRBV6-5; cdr3_aa: CASRGQDTGELFF
v_call: TRBV6-5; cdr3_aa: CASRTGADTIYF
v_call: TRBV5-6; cdr3_aa: CASSSRDRGEKLFF
v_call: TRBV10-3; cdr3_aa: CAISELADSYNEQFF
v_call: TRBV27; cdr3_aa: CASSLPGSRGNQPQHF
v_call: TRBV10-3; cdr3_aa: CAISGDAYNEQFF